A single sample is the source of the 26 T cell receptor beta chains below, sequenced in a study of cytomegalovirus exposure and HLA in healthy donors. Libraries were prepared by immunoSEQ multiplex PCR; TCRdb keeps only in-frame clonotypes and omits some of them. The profile shows 160,000 or so clones, approximately 86% of them singletons. Sequencing was done on a sample of PBMCs. Receptors originate from a man between 18 and 35 years old in good health and CMV-seropositive.

This chain uses TRBV4-1 with TRBJ1-1, with 8 bases aligning to TRBD1. CDR3 size: 17 residues. V shed 6 bases and J 1 base; nucleotides not matched to a gene: 13. CDR1 and CDR2 from the germline V gene are MGHRA and YSYEKL. CDR3 in amino acids: CASRRESLTGGNTEAFF. In DNA, the CDR3 is TGCGCCAGCAGACGGGAAAGCCTTACAGGGGGGAACACTGAAGCTTTCTTT.

This clone appeared a few times. The V call is TRBV7-9, the J call TRBJ1-2, with 8 bases aligning to TRBD1. Germline CDR1 SEHNR, CDR2 FQNEAQ (reference sequence). Trimming took 4 bases from V and 7 from J; bases not matched to a gene: 8. The CDR3 totals 14 residues. In nucleotides, the CDR3 is TGTGCCAGCAGCTGGGGGGACAGGATGGGTGGCTACACCTTC. Encoded protein: CASSWGDRMGGYTF.

The chain has TRBV12-2 and TRBJ1-6; the D segment call TRBD1 is taken from the table without a DNA check. TRBV12-2 is labeled a pseudogene. This CDR3 region has 16 residues. CDR3 sequence: CASRPATRCRNSPLHF. In DNA form, the CDR3 reads TGTGCAAGTCGCCCAGCTACCAGGTGCCGGAATTCACCCCTCCACTTT.

The chain combines TRBV18 with TRBJ1-3, with a weak D call TRBD1 (5 bases). The CDR3 is 18 amino acids. Germline lookup yields CDR1 KGHSH and CDR2 LQKENI. The germline V and J ends were trimmed by 4 bases and 0 bases, with 19 bases remaining between them. The CDR3 DNA reads as TGTGCCAGCTCACAAACACTTGCAACAGGCGCCTCTGGAAACACCATATATTTT. It specifies CASSQTLATGASGNTIYF.

The chain links TRBV9 to TRBJ2-3, with a weak D call TRBD2 (6 bases). The germline CDR1 and CDR2 sequences are SGDLS and YYNGEE. CDR3 length: 15 amino acids. V was clipped by 0 bases and J by 2 bases, with 10 bases between them. CDR3 DNA: TGTGCCAGCAGCGTAGGTCGGGACTTCACAGATACGCAGTATTTT. It is translated as CASSVGRDFTDTQYF.

This clone was seen only a few times. The chain is built from TRBV5-1 and TRBJ2-1; 10 nucleotides align to TRBD1. The CDR3 is 14 residues long. The V gene's germline CDR1 is SGHRS and CDR2 YFSETQ. V trimming: 3 bases; J trimming: 7 bases; junction bases outside the gene matches: 4. CDR3 amino acids: CASSSWTGGNEQFF. CDR3 DNA: TGCGCCAGCAGCTCGTGGACAGGGGGGAATGAGCAGTTCTTC.

J is TRBJ1-1 and V is TRBV6-1; D is unresolved. This CDR3 is built from 14 residues. The V end lost 6 bases, the J end lost 1 base, and 12 bases lay between the germline ends. CDR1 is MNHNS, CDR2 SASEGT, per germline. Here the CDR3 DNA reads TGTGCCAGCAGCGAACTAGGATCGAACACTGAAGCTTTCTTT. It yields the protein CASSELGSNTEAFF.

Remarks on this clone: Different DNA sequences within this sample yield the same CDR3. This chain links TRBV5-6 with TRBJ2-1; 7 nucleotides align to TRBD2. CDR3 size: 11 residues. The germline CDR1 and CDR2 sequences are SGHDT and YYEEEE. J lost 13 bases, V lost 4 bases, and 5 bases had no gene match. The CDR3 region is CASSLGLVQFF. The CDR3 nucleotides read TGTGCCAGCAGCCTAGGACTAGTTCAGTTCTTC. The entire variable domain, with the rest obtained from reference TRBV5-6 and TRBJ2-1, is as follows: DAGVTQSPTHLIKTRGQQVTLRCSPKSGHDTVSWYQQALGQGPQFIFQYYEEEERQRGNFPDRFSGHQFPNYSSELNVNALLLGDSALYLCASSLGLVQFFGPGTRLTVL.

V is TRBV5-4 and J is TRBJ2-2; 7 bases are shared with TRBD2. CDR3 length: 19 residues. Per the germline V gene, CDR1 is SGHNT and CDR2 is YYREEE (reference sequence). V lost 4 bases to trimming and J lost 3 bases; unmatched junction nucleotides: 18. CDR3 amino acids: CASSRSPLAGERYTGELFF. As DNA, the CDR3 is TGTGCCAGCAGCCGTAGCCCACTGGCGGGAGAACGGTACACCGGGGAGCTGTTTTTT.

The gene calls are TRBV2 and TRBJ1-1; D is unclear. Trimming left V 11 bases short and J 0 bases short, with 13 bases between. The V gene's germline CDR1 is SNHLY and CDR2 FYNNEI. This CDR3 has 13 amino acids. The CDR3 is CASTGGMNTEAFF. In nucleotides, the CDR3 is TGTGCCTCCACGGGCGGGATGAACACTGAAGCTTTCTTT.

V and J are TRBV6-5 and TRBJ2-1; TRBD1 matches 7 bases. CDR1 is MNHEY, CDR2 SVGAGI, per germline. The CDR3 has 13 residues. V shed 6 bases, J shed 6 bases, and the junction held 5 bases outside the gene matches. The CDR3 coding sequence is TGTGCCAGCAGCAGGGACAGCTTCAATGAGCAGTTCTTC. It is translated as CASSRDSFNEQFF.

This chain's CDR3 is CASSLASWLAGVGEQFF. The DNA for the CDR3 is TGTGCCAGCAGCTTAGCTAGTTGGCTAGCGGGAGTAGGTGAGCAGTTCTTC. The V and J genes are TRBV7-2 and TRBJ2-1; TRBD2 matches at 10 bases. In germline, CDR1 is SGHTA, CDR2 FQGNSA. Trimming at V came to 0 bases and at J to 9 bases, leaving 11 bases not matched to a gene. The CDR3 is made up of 17 amino acids.

The chain carries TRBV5-4 and TRBJ1-2; a possible D gene is TRBD1 (5 bases). Trimming took off 2 bases at V and 7 bases at J, with 15 bases between the two ends. This CDR3 region has 14 residues. The V gene's germline CDR1 is SGHNT and CDR2 YYREEE (reference sequence). The CDR3, as DNA: TGTGCCAGCAGCTTCGGGTCCAGGGTGGGTGGCTACACCTTC. It encodes CASSFGSRVGGYTF.

The chain uses TRBV7-2 and TRBJ2-3; D perhaps matches TRBD1 (6 bases). The CDR3 length is 15 residues. V dropped 6 bases and J dropped 3 bases, with 16 bases sitting between them. CDR1 is SGHTA, CDR2 FQGNSA, per germline. DNA for the CDR3: TGTGCCAGCAGTTTTCAACAGGGAACAACAGATACGCAGTATTTT. The encoded protein is CASSFQQGTTDTQYF.

V and J are TRBV18 and TRBJ1-3; TRBD1 matches 7 bases. Germline loops: CDR1 KGHSH, CDR2 LQKENI. The CDR3 is 16 amino acids. V lost 3 bases and J lost 0; bases outside the gene matches: 5. In nucleotides, the CDR3 is TGTGCCAGCTCACCGATGACAGGGAGCTCTGGAAACACCATATATTTT. Residues: CASSPMTGSSGNTIYF.

This clone has a single count. This rearrangement joins TRBV28 to TRBJ1-4; D is uncertain. This CDR3 is 13 amino acids long. Germline lookup yields CDR1 MDHEN and CDR2 SYDVKM. V was trimmed by 3 bases and J by 7 bases, leaving 9 bases between them. In DNA, the CDR3 is TGTGCCAGCAGTTTTTGGGAGGGTGAAAAACTGTTTTTT. Its protein is CASSFWEGEKLFF.

The J gene is TRBJ2-1, the V gene TRBV7-2, with D maybe TRBD2 (6 bases). The CDR3 is 16 amino acids. Germline V gene lookup returns CDR1 SGHTA and CDR2 FQGNSA. Trimming cost V 5 bases and J 14 bases, with 28 bases left between them. The CDR3 protein is CASSPDRAGMWAREFF. The CDR3 region has the DNA TGTGCCAGCAGCCCGGATAGGGCGGGAATGTGGGCGAGAGAGTTCTTC.

The chain recombines TRBV7-6 with TRBJ2-7; 7 positions match TRBD1. CDR3 length: 14 amino acids. CDR1 SGHVS and CDR2 FNYEAQ come from the germline V gene. V was pared by 1 base and J by 6 bases, with 6 bases of the junction left unmatched. The CDR3 DNA follows: TGTGCCAGCAGCTTAGGACAGGGCAGCCCCGAGCAGTACTTC. The encoded protein is CASSLGQGSPEQYF.

The CDR3: CASSSFSGGGDTQYF. The CDR3, as DNA: TGTGCCAGCAGCTCCTTTAGCGGGGGGGGTGATACGCAGTATTTT. This chain links TRBV5-6 with TRBJ2-3; 11 bases are a match to TRBD2. CDR3 length equals 15 residues. Germline V lookup: CDR1 SGHDT, CDR2 YYEEEE. Trimming cost V 3 bases and J 6 bases; bases outside gene matches: 6.

The CDR3 DNA follows: TGTGCCAGCAGCCAAGATAGCCAGGGTATTGAAGCTTTCTTT. It yields the protein CASSQDSQGIEAFF. The rearrangement joins TRBV4-2 to TRBJ1-1; tentative D call: TRBD1 (5 bases). The CDR3 sequence is 14 residues long. Per germline, CDR1 LGHNA and CDR2 YNFKEQ. Trimming shortened V by 0 bases and J by 7 bases, and 12 bases separated the two germline ends.

The rearrangement uses TRBV7-6 and TRBJ1-3; 7 bases match TRBD1. Germline V gene data show CDR1 as SGHVS and CDR2 as FNYEAQ. Trimming at V came to 5 bases and at J to 0 bases, leaving 7 bases not matched to a gene. The CDR3 extends over 16 amino acids. The CDR3 DNA reads TGTGCCAGCAGCCCGATGACAGGGTACTCTGGAAACACCATATATTTT. Translated: CASSPMTGYSGNTIYF.

This clone has only a few counts. This sequence joins TRBV7-9 and TRBJ1-2; TRBD1 matches at 9 bases. The V gene end was trimmed by 3 bases and the J gene end by 4 bases; junction bases not matched to a gene: 6. Germline CDR1 SEHNR, CDR2 FQNEAQ (reference sequence). The CDR3 is 15 amino acids. The CDR3 sequence: CASSFFSDRGYGYTF. The CDR3 region has the DNA TGTGCCAGCAGCTTTTTCTCGGACAGGGGCTATGGCTACACCTTC.

V usage is TRBV19 and J usage is TRBJ1-5; 8 bases fit TRBD1. CDR1 is LNHDA and CDR2 is SQIVND in the germline V gene (reference sequence). The CDR3 loop spans 15 amino acids. Trimming removed 3 bases from V and 3 bases from J; junction bases left unmatched: 4. The CDR3 region has the DNA TGTGCCAGTAGTATCGGACAGGGTTCCAATCAGCCCCAGCATTTT. It specifies CASSIGQGSNQPQHF.

The chain combines TRBV27 with TRBJ2-7; D is unresolved. CDR3 length: 13 amino acids. Germline lookup yields CDR1 MNHEY and CDR2 SMNVEV (reference sequence). Trimming took 2 bases from V and 4 from J, leaving 9 bases between them. The CDR3 loop reads CASSLGRIYEQYF. The CDR3 nucleotides read TGTGCCAGCAGTTTAGGCCGAATATACGAGCAGTACTTC.

The chain uses TRBV7-9 and TRBJ1-1; D gene unclear. V lost 5 bases and J 4 bases, leaving 11 bases between the germline ends. This CDR3 is 13 amino acids long. Germline-derived CDR1 and CDR2 are SEHNR and FQNEAQ (reference sequence). The CDR3, as DNA: TGTGCCAGCAGCGAAACCGGTCTCACTGAAGCTTTCTTT. Amino acids: CASSETGLTEAFF.

The chain links TRBV11-1 to TRBJ2-5, with TRBD2 identical over 8 bases. Germline V gives CDR1 SGHAT, CDR2 FQDESV (reference sequence). This CDR3 comprises 14 residues. V trimming: 4 bases; J trimming: 7 bases; junction bases outside the gene matches: 8. This CDR3 reads CASSSGGPRVTQYF. The CDR3 DNA sequence: TGTGCCAGCAGCTCGGGGGGGCCACGTGTGACCCAGTACTTC.